This record looks at one TCR beta chain sequence and its context. Libraries were prepared by immunoSEQ multiplex PCR; TCRdb keeps only in-frame clonotypes and omits some of them. The table includes over 85,000 clones, 90% to 95% detected once. This entry belongs to a study of control samples from healthy donors and cancer patients. CDR1 and CDR2 from the germline V gene are MRHNA and SNTAGT. The CDR3 runs 13 residues. The V and J ends lost 0 bases and 3 bases respectively, with 4 bases between them. This TCR derives from a young woman in good health. The sample consisted of blood. The chain links TRBV6-4 to TRBJ2-3, with D uncertain. In nucleotides, the CDR3 is TGTGCCAGCAGTGACTCTGAGACAGATACGCAGTATTTT. Residues: CASSDSETDTQYF.